This T cell receptor (beta chain) was obtained from a study of cytomegalovirus exposure and HLA in healthy donors. This clone was seen a few times. PCR amplification relied on 60 Vbeta primers (plus 13 Jbeta primers). Here immunoSEQ multiplex PCR was the method, and the copy in TCRdb shows in-frame clones only, minus some. The sample holds more than 70,000 clones; 77% are singletons and the top ten take under 3%. Germline values: CDR1 MNHNY, CDR2 SVGAGI (reference sequence). Trimming pared 6 bases from V and 3 bases from J, leaving 9 bases between. This CDR3 has 13 amino acids. The gene calls are TRBV6-6 and TRBJ1-5; D not resolved. This clonotype originated in a man between 45 and 60 years old in good health and CMV-seropositive. Material for sequencing was PBMCs. The CDR3 loop reads CASRRLDNQPQHF. CDR3 in DNA: TGTGCCAGCAGGAGACTGGACAATCAGCCCCAGCATTTT.